The 32 T cell receptor beta chains below come from one sample, sequenced in a study of blood T cell repertoires in COVID-19. The repertoire was sequenced with immunoSEQ multiplex PCR; TCRdb's copy has only in-frame clones and lacks some. The table has some 530,000 clones, over 75% seen once. The sample comprised peripheral blood. The receptors shown here come from a human donor in a cohort sampled during active COVID-19.

The chain recombines TRBV19 with TRBJ2-1; D possibly corresponds to TRBD2 (6 bases). The CDR3 contains 14 residues. V lost 3 bases to trimming and J lost 5 bases, with 11 bases between them. Germline CDR1 reads LNHDA; CDR2 reads SQIVND (reference sequence). For the CDR3, the DNA is TGTGCCAGTAGTATCGGCCGGACTAACAATGAGCAGTTCTTC. It yields the protein CASSIGRTNNEQFF.

The CDR3 protein is CASSYTGTGDAPLHF. CDR3 nucleotides: TGTGCCAGCAGTTACACCGGGACAGGGGATGCACCCCTCCACTTT. The genes are TRBV6-5 and TRBJ1-6; 10 nucleotides line up with TRBD1. This CDR3 contains 15 residues. Trimming removed 2 bases from V and 11 bases from J; junction bases left unmatched: 6. Looked up from germline, CDR1 is MNHEY and CDR2 is SVGAGI.

The chain uses TRBV6-2 or TRBV6-3 and TRBJ2-7; perhaps TRBD2 as D (7 bases). Trimming removed 2 bases from V and 1 base from J, with 18 bases in between. This CDR3 contains 17 residues. CDR1 MNHEY and CDR2 SVGEGT come from the germline V gene. CDR3 residues: CASSYTPGGGLSYEQYF. The CDR3 DNA reads TGTGCCAGCAGTTACACTCCCGGCGGGGGCCTATCCTACGAGCAGTACTTC.

This chain connects TRBV28 to TRBJ2-7; 12 positions match TRBD1. The germline V gene encodes CDR1 MDHEN and CDR2 SYDVKM. The CDR3 spans 15 residues. V shed 5 bases, J shed 7 bases, and the junction held 9 bases outside the gene matches. The CDR3 DNA follows: TGTGCCAGCAGTACACCGGGACAGGGGGCGAGTGAGCAGTACTTC. Translated: CASSTPGQGASEQYF. Full variable domain (remainder filled in from reference TRBV28 and TRBJ2-7): DVKVTQSSRYLVKRTGEKVFLECVQDMDHENMFWYRQDPGLGLRLIYFSYDVKMKEKGDIPEGYSVSREKKERFSLILESASTNQTSMYLCASSTPGQGASEQYFGPGTRLTVT.

This clone was seen a single time. The V call is TRBV4-3, the J call TRBJ2-2; D remains ambiguous. CDR1 and CDR2 from the germline V gene are LGHNA and YSLEER. V dropped 1 base and J dropped 5 bases, with 5 bases sitting between them. This CDR3 comprises 13 residues. The CDR3 sequence is CASSQGSTGELFF. In DNA, the CDR3 is TGCGCCAGCAGCCAAGGGAGTACCGGGGAGCTGTTTTTT.

The chain couples TRBV18 to TRBJ1-2; TRBD1 is a possible D gene (6 bases). Germline V CDR1 and CDR2: KGHSH, LQKENI. Trimming stripped 3 bases from V and 7 bases from J, with 21 bases between. This CDR3 has 16 residues. CDR3 DNA: TGTGCCAGCTCACCTTTAGGGGGGGACGACGGCCGTGGCTACACCTTC. Residues: CASSPLGGDDGRGYTF.

V is TRBV27 and J is TRBJ1-5; possible D gene TRBD1, 6 bases. Trimming shortened V by 3 bases and J by 4 bases, and 22 bases separated the two germline ends. Germline V lookup: CDR1 MNHEY, CDR2 SMNVEV (reference sequence). The length of the CDR3 is 18 residues. CDR3 region: CASSFPGQYYAENQPQHF. Here the CDR3 DNA reads TGTGCCAGCAGTTTCCCAGGACAGTATTATGCGGAGAATCAGCCCCAGCATTTT.

This chain connects TRBV30 to TRBJ1-1; 9 nucleotides line up with TRBD1. CDR1 and CDR2 from the germline V gene are GTSNPN and SVGIG (reference sequence). V gave up 3 bases and J gave up 5 bases; unmatched junction bases: 7. There are 14 residues in the CDR3. CDR3: CAWSLTGGETEAFF. CDR3 bases: TGTGCCTGGAGCCTGACAGGGGGAGAAACTGAAGCTTTCTTT.

The V call is TRBV30, the J call TRBJ2-5; the match to TRBD2 covers 8 bases. The J segment lost 5 bases and the V segment lost 4 bases, leaving 12 bases of the junction unmatched. There are 15 residues in the CDR3. Germline V gives CDR1 GTSNPN, CDR2 SVGIG (reference sequence). CDR3 DNA sequence: TGTGCCTGGAAGCTTGGAGCGGGAGCGGCTGAGACCCAGTACTTC. This encodes CAWKLGAGAAETQYF.

V gene TRBV5-1 combines with J gene TRBJ2-5; the D gene is possibly TRBD2 (6 bases). The germline V gene encodes CDR1 SGHRS and CDR2 YFSETQ. The CDR3 spans 13 residues. V lost 1 base to trimming and J lost 3 bases, with 7 bases between them. As DNA, the CDR3 is TGCGCCAGCAGCTTGCCGGGAGAAGAGACCCAGTACTTC. Amino acid sequence: CASSLPGEETQYF.

The rearrangement joins TRBV10-3 to TRBJ1-5; D perhaps matches TRBD1 (5 bases). Germline CDR1 is ENHRY and CDR2 is SYGVKD. This CDR3 is built from 13 residues. Trimming pared 7 bases from V and 7 bases from J, leaving 14 bases between. CDR3 region: CAITSGIGQPQHF. The DNA of the CDR3 is TGTGCCATCACTTCAGGGATAGGACAGCCCCAGCATTTT.

The V gene is TRBV6-5, the J gene TRBJ1-1; D is possibly TRBD1 (6 bases). CDR1 and CDR2 from the germline V gene are MNHEY and SVGAGI. The CDR3 totals 13 residues. The germline V and J ends were trimmed by 8 bases and 7 bases, with 17 bases remaining between them. The DNA of the CDR3 is TGTGCCAGCCGTCCGGGACACTCGCGTGAAGCTTTCTTT. Protein product: CASRPGHSREAFF.

CDR3 amino acids: CASSPPNSQYSGNTIYF. The CDR3 coding sequence is TGTGCCAGCTCACCACCGAACAGCCAGTACTCTGGAAACACCATATATTTT. The V call is TRBV18, the J call TRBJ1-3; D is undetermined. Germline V gene data show CDR1 as KGHSH and CDR2 as LQKENI. This CDR3 spans 17 amino acids. The ends were cut back, 0 bases at V and 0 bases at J, with 12 bases in the middle.

This clone appeared once. This chain connects TRBV6-2 or TRBV6-3 to TRBJ1-4; D gene uncertain. The germline V gene has CDR1 MNHEY and CDR2 SVGEGT. This CDR3 spans 11 amino acids. Trimming took off 5 bases at V and 8 bases at J, with 6 bases between the two ends. The CDR3, as DNA: TGTGCCAGCAGTCCCAGGGAAAAACTGTTTTTT. Translating it yields CASSPREKLFF.

The V call is TRBV11-2, the J call TRBJ2-1; 7 nucleotides match TRBD2. V was pared by 2 bases and J by 9 bases, with 4 bases of the junction left unmatched. The CDR3 length is 13 residues. The V gene's germline CDR1 is SGHAT and CDR2 FQNNGV. The CDR3 is CASSLPGGGEQFF. As DNA, the CDR3 is TGTGCCAGCAGCTTACCGGGGGGAGGTGAGCAGTTCTTC.

Concerning this clone: The sample carries other DNA sequences with the same CDR3. This chain connects TRBV15 to TRBJ2-1, with TRBD2 matching 10 bases. The CDR3 is 16 amino acids. Trimming cost V 5 bases and J 1 base; bases outside gene matches: 5. Per the germline V gene, CDR1 is LNHNV and CDR2 is YYDKDF (reference sequence). CDR3 DNA sequence: TGTGCCACCAGCGGAAAGCGGGAGGGTTCCTACAATGAGCAGTTCTTC. Encoded protein: CATSGKREGSYNEQFF.

The V gene is TRBV30, the J gene TRBJ1-2, with 8 nucleotides matching TRBD1. The V segment lost 0 bases and the J segment 2 bases; nucleotides outside the gene matches: 11. Per germline, CDR1 GTSNPN and CDR2 SVGIG (reference sequence). CDR3 size: 17 residues. CDR3 DNA sequence: TGTGCCTGGAGTGTACGAGGACAGGGTTTCCCGAACTATGGCTACACCTTC. This gives the protein CAWSVRGQGFPNYGYTF.

V is TRBV7-3 and J is TRBJ2-5; 11 bases line up with TRBD2. The length of the CDR3 is 15 residues. Germline V gene data show CDR1 as SGHTA and CDR2 as FQGTGA. V was pared by 5 bases and J by 2 bases, with 4 bases of the junction left unmatched. The CDR3 sequence is CASSRTSGSQETQYF. CDR3 bases: TGTGCCAGCAGCCGGACTAGCGGGTCTCAAGAGACCCAGTACTTC.

This clone has a single count. The CDR3 DNA reads as TGTGCCAGCAGCCCTGGGACAGGGCGCGCAAGCTCCTATAATTCACCCCTCCACTTT. Its protein product is CASSPGTGRASSYNSPLHF. The chain couples TRBV6-2 or TRBV6-3 to TRBJ1-6; TRBD1 aligns across 9 bases. Trimming cost V 6 bases and J 0 bases; bases outside gene matches: 12. The CDR3 extends over 19 amino acids. Germline-derived CDR1 and CDR2 are MNHEY and SVGEGT.

This clone was observed once. The genes are TRBV7-2 and TRBJ2-1, with a weak D call TRBD2 (6 bases). Germline V lookup: CDR1 SGHTA, CDR2 FQGNSA. Trimming shortened V by 5 bases and J by 6 bases, and 20 bases separated the two germline ends. This CDR3 is built from 16 residues. CDR3 region: CASSPIRDWRINEQFF. Written as DNA, the CDR3 is TGTGCCAGCAGCCCGATTCGGGACTGGAGAATCAATGAGCAGTTCTTC. Complete variable domain (other parts from reference TRBV7-2 and TRBJ2-1): GAGVSQSPSNKVTEKGKDVELRCDPISGHTALYWYRQSLGQGLEFLIYFQGNSAPDKSGLPSDRFSAERTGGSVSTLTIQRTQQEDSAVYLCASSPIRDWRINEQFFGPGTRLTVL.

Comment on this clone: One junction end does not reproduce the germline sequence, and a read error may be involved. The CDR3 protein is CAWSIKRLF. The CDR3 DNA reads as TGTGCCTGGAGTATAAAGCGCCTCTTC. The rearrangement links TRBV30 to TRBJ2-7; D is uncertain. Germline-derived CDR1 and CDR2 are GTSNPN and SVGIG (reference sequence). The CDR3 has 9 amino acids.

CDR3 sequence: CASRKTGGAPTEAFF. The CDR3 nucleotides are TGTGCCAGCAGGAAAACAGGGGGCGCCCCCACTGAAGCTTTCTTT. The rearrangement joins TRBV27 to TRBJ1-1; 9 bases fit TRBD1. Germline CDR1 is MNHEY and CDR2 is SMNVEV (reference sequence). The V and J ends lost 6 bases and 4 bases, in that order; junction bases with no gene match: 9. The length of the CDR3 is 15 residues.

The rearrangement links TRBV3-1 (or the pseudogene TRBV3-2) to TRBJ2-2, with D hard to call. This CDR3 is 14 amino acids long. Per germline, CDR1 LGHDT and CDR2 YNNKEL (reference sequence). Between the trimmed V and J ends, which lost 0 bases and 8 bases, there was a span of 10 bases. This chain's CDR3 is CASSQDVFAGELFF. The CDR3 DNA reads TGTGCCAGCAGCCAAGATGTCTTCGCGGGGGAGCTGTTTTTT.

The V gene is TRBV6-5, the J gene TRBJ2-1; TRBD2 matches at 9 bases. Germline CDR1 is MNHEY and CDR2 is SVGAGI. This CDR3 spans 15 amino acids. The V and J ends lost 5 bases and 3 bases, in that order; junction bases with no gene match: 5. Here the CDR3 DNA reads TGTGCCAGCAGTAAGTCTAGCGGGAACTACAATGAGCAGTTCTTC. Amino acid sequence: CASSKSSGNYNEQFF.

This clone was detected only once. V and J are TRBV30 and TRBJ1-2; no firm D call. There are 12 residues in the CDR3. Germline values: CDR1 GTSNPN, CDR2 SVGIG (reference sequence). V dropped 0 bases and J dropped 8 bases, with 10 bases sitting between them. This chain's CDR3 is CAWSVLERGYTF. DNA for the CDR3: TGTGCCTGGAGTGTACTGGAGCGAGGCTACACCTTC. Together with reference TRBV30 and TRBJ1-2, the CDR3 gives the full variable domain: SQTIHQWPATLVQPVGSPLSLECTVEGTSNPNLYWYRQAAGRGLQLLFYSVGIGQISSEVPQNLSASRPQDRQFILSSKKLLLSDSGFYLCAWSVLERGYTFGSGTRLTVV.

The chain couples TRBV20-1 to TRBJ2-1; 8 bases align to TRBD2. This CDR3 is 16 amino acids long. The germline gives CDR1 DFQATT, CDR2 SNEGSKA (reference sequence). The J segment lost 2 bases and the V segment lost 3 bases, leaving 9 bases of the junction unmatched. The CDR3 coding sequence is TGCAGTGCTAGTCGCAGACTAGCGAAGACCTACAATGAGCAGTTCTTC. Translated: CSASRRLAKTYNEQFF.

This chain connects TRBV6-6 to TRBJ2-2; 8 bases match TRBD1. Germline V gene data show CDR1 as MNHNY and CDR2 as SVGAGI (reference sequence). The CDR3 sequence is 16 residues long. With 2 bases clipped from V and 1 base from J, the junction kept 3 bases outside the gene matches. The CDR3 here is CASSYRDRKNTGELFF. The CDR3 region has the DNA TGTGCCAGCAGTTACCGGGACAGGAAGAACACCGGGGAGCTGTTTTTT.

J is TRBJ2-7 and V is TRBV5-1, with TRBD2 matching over 10 bases. The length of the CDR3 is 15 residues. With V trimmed by 4 bases and J by 4 bases, 8 bases remained unmatched. Per germline, CDR1 SGHRS and CDR2 YFSETQ. In DNA, the CDR3 is TGCGCCAGCAGCCCTCAAGCGGGAGGGGATTACGAGCAGTACTTC. Translated: CASSPQAGGDYEQYF. Combining the CDR3 with reference TRBV5-1 and TRBJ2-7 gives the whole variable domain KAGVTQTPRYLIKTRGQQVTLSCSPISGHRSVSWYQQTPGQGLQFLFEYFSETQRNKGNFPGRFSGRQFSNSRSEMNVSTLELGDSALYLCASSPQAGGDYEQYFGPGTRLTVT.

This clone was seen only once. The rearrangement uses TRBV10-3 and TRBJ2-1, with TRBD2 matching 7 bases. Losses at the gene ends were 0 bases for V and 7 bases for J; bases not matched to a gene: 12. Germline V lookup: CDR1 ENHRY, CDR2 SYGVKD. CDR3 length: 17 residues. This CDR3 is CAISESIPASGGNEQFF. CDR3 DNA: TGTGCCATCAGTGAGTCGATACCCGCTAGCGGAGGGAATGAGCAGTTCTTC.

This chain connects TRBV30 to TRBJ2-5; TRBD2 aligns across 7 bases. The CDR3 is 15 residues long. CDR1 is GTSNPN and CDR2 is SVGIG in the germline V gene (reference sequence). V lost 5 bases and J lost 4; bases outside the gene matches: 13. The CDR3 here is CAWGRGGSQGETQYF. As DNA, the CDR3 is TGTGCCTGGGGGAGGGGAGGCTCTCAGGGAGAGACCCAGTACTTC.

The chain recombines TRBV3-1 (or the pseudogene TRBV3-2) with TRBJ1-5, with D possibly TRBD1 on 6 matching bases. Looked up from germline, CDR1 is LGHDT and CDR2 is YNNKEL (reference sequence). Trimming removed 3 bases at V and 6 bases at J, with 12 bases between. The CDR3 is 14 amino acids. CDR3 nucleotides: TGTGCCAGCAGCCAGAATGACAGGTCTCAGCCCCAGCATTTT. It translates to CASSQNDRSQPQHF.

The V and J genes are TRBV28 and TRBJ1-2; the match to TRBD1 covers 10 bases. This CDR3 is built from 15 residues. Germline loops: CDR1 MDHEN, CDR2 SYDVKM. Trimming cost V 3 bases and J 8 bases; bases outside gene matches: 9. The CDR3 region is CASSFDRGRPGGYTF. Here the CDR3 DNA reads TGTGCCAGCAGTTTCGACAGGGGGCGCCCCGGGGGCTACACCTTC.